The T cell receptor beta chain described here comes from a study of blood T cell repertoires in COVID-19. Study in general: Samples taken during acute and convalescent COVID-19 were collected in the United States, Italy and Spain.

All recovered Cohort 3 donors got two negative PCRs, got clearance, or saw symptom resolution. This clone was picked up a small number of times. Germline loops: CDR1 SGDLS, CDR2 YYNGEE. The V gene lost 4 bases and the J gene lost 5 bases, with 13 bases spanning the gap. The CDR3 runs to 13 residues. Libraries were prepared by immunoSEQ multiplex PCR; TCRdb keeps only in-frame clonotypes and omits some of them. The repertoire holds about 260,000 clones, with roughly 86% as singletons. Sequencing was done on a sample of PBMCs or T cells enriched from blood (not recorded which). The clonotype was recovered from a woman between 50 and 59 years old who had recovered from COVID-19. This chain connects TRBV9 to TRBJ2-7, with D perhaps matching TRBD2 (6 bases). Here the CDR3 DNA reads TGTGCCAGCAGCAAGAAAGGACTACACGAGCAGTACTTC. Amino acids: CASSKKGLHEQYF.